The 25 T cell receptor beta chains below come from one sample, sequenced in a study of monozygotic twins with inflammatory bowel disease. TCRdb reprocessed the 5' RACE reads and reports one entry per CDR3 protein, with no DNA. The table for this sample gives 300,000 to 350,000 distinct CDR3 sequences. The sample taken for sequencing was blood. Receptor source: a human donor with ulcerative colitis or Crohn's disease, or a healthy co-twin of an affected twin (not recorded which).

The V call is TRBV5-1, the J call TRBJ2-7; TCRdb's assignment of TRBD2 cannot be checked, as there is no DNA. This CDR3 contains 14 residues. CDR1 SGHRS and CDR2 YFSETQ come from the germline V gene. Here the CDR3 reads CASSAGLRTYEQYF.

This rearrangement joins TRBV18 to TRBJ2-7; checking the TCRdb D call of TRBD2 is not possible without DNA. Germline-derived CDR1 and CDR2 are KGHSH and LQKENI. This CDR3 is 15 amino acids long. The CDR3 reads CASSTNSGSSYEQYF.

The CDR3 sequence is CASSPLLGQANNEQFF. The genes are TRBV7-9 and TRBJ2-1; TCRdb returns TRBD1, unconfirmable since there is no DNA. CDR3 length: 16 amino acids. Looked up from germline, CDR1 is SEHNR and CDR2 is FQNEAQ (reference sequence).

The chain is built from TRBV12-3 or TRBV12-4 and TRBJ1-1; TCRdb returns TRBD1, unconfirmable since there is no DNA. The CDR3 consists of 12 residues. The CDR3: CASRAWDGSAFF.

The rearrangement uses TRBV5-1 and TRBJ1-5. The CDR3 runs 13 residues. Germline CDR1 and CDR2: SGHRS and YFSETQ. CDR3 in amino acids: CASSWQGDQPQHF.

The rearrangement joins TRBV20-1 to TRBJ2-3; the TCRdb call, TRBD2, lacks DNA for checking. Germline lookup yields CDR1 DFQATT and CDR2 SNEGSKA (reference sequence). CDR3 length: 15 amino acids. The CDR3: CSARGTSGSTDTQYF.

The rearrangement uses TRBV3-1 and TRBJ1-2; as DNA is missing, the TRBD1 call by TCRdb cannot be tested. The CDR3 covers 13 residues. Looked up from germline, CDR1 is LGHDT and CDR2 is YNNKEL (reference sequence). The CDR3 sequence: CASSQAGTGGYTF.

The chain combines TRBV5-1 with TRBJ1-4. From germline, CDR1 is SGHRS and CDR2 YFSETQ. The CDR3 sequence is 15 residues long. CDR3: CASSLAGSFNEKLFF.

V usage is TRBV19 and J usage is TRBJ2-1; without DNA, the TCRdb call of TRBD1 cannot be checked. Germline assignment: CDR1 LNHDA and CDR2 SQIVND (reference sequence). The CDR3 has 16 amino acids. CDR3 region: CASSIPNRASGNEQFF.

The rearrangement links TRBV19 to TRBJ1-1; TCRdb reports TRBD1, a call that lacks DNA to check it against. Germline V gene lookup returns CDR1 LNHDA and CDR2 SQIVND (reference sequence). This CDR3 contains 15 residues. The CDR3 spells CASSPPRDKEAEAFF. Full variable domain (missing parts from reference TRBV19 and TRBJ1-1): DGGITQSPKYLFRKEGQNVTLSCEQNLNHDAMYWYRQDPGQGLRLIYYSQIVNDFQKGDIAEGYSVSREKKESFPLTVTSAQKNPTAFYLCASSPPRDKEAEAFFGQGTRLTVV.

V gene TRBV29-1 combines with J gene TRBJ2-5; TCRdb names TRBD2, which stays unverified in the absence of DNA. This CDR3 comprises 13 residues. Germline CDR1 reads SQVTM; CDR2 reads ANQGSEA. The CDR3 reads CSGRGTSGGAQYF.

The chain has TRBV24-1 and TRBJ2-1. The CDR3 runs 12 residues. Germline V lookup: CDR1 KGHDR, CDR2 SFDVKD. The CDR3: CATSVTYNEQFF.

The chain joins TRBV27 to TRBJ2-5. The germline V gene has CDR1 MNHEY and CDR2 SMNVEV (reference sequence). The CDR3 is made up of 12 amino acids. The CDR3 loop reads CASKSEQETQYF.

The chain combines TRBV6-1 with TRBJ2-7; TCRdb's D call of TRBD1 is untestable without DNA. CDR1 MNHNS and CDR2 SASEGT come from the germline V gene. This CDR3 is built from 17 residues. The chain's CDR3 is CASSEERGTSWGYEQYF.

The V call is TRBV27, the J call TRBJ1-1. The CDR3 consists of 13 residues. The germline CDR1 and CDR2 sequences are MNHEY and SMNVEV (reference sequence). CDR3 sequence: CASSLSGRMEAFF.

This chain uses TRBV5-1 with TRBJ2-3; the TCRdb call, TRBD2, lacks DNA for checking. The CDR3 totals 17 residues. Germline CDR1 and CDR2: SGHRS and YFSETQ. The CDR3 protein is CASSHKTSGTGGDTQYF.

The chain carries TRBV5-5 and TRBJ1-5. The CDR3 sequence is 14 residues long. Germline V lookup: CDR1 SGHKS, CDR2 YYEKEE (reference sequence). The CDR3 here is CASSFGGRDQPQHF.

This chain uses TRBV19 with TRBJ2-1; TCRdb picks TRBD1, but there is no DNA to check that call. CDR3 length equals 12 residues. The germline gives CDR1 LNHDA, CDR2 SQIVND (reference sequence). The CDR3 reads CASSRQIDEQFF.

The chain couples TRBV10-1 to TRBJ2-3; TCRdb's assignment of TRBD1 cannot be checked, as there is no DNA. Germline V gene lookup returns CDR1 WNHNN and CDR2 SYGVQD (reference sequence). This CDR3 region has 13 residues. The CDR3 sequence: CASSGQGTDTQYF.

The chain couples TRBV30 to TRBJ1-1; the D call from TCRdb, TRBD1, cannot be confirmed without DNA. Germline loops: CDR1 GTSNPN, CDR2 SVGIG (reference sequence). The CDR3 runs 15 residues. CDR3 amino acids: CACTLYRTGNTEAFF.

The CDR3 sequence: CASSGGLFGRNTEAFF. This rearrangement joins TRBV2 to TRBJ1-1. This CDR3 comprises 16 residues. The germline V gene has CDR1 SNHLY and CDR2 FYNNEI.

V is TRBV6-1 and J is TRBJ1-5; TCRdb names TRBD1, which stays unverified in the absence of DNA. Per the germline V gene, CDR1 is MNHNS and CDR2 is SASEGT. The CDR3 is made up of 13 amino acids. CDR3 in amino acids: CASAPRGDQPQHF.

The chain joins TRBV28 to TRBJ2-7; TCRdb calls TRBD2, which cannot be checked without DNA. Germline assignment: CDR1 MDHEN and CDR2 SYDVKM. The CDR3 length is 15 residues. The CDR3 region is CASSSRRGSSYEQYF.

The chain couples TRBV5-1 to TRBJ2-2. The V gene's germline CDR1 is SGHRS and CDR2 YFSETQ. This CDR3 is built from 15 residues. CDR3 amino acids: CASSIRTVYTGELFF.

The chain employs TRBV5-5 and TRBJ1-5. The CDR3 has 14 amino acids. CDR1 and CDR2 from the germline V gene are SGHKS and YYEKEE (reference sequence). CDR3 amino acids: CASSFTDSNQPQHF.